Each of the 29 T cell receptor beta chains below was sequenced from the same sample in a study of blood T cell repertoires in COVID-19. The method was immunoSEQ multiplex PCR; TCRdb's version includes in-frame clones alone and lacks a portion of them. The sample yields 150,000 to 200,000 clones, about four fifths seen once. Sequenced material: PBMCs or T cells enriched from blood (not recorded which). Receptor source: a man aged 45-65 years who had recovered from COVID-19.

The rearrangement links TRBV30 to TRBJ1-5, with 7 bases lining up with TRBD1. V dropped 2 bases and J dropped 4; count of bases not matched to a gene: 8. CDR1 and CDR2 (germline): GTSNPN, SVGIG (reference sequence). There are 15 residues in the CDR3. CDR3 amino acids: CAWSMGQTPNQPQHF. The CDR3 coding sequence is TGTGCCTGGAGTATGGGACAGACTCCGAATCAGCCCCAGCATTTT.

The gene calls are TRBV7-9 and TRBJ1-1, with no clear D. CDR1 and CDR2 from the germline V gene are SEHNR and FQNEAQ (reference sequence). V was trimmed by 5 bases and J by 6 bases, leaving 19 bases between them. This CDR3 region has 15 residues. The CDR3 DNA reads as TGTGCCAGCAGCCCTACCCCGATGGGCGAGCCTGAAGCTTTCTTT. This codes for CASSPTPMGEPEAFF.

The chain uses TRBV24-1 and TRBJ2-1; 8 nucleotides match TRBD1. This CDR3 is 19 amino acids long. Germline V gene lookup returns CDR1 KGHDR and CDR2 SFDVKD. Trimming at V came to 10 bases and at J to 8 bases, leaving 27 bases not matched to a gene. CDR3 DNA: TGTGCCACTTCGTTAGGACAGGGAAAACTAACGGGATTGAGCCATGAGCAGTTCTTC. Its protein is CATSLGQGKLTGLSHEQFF.

A note on this clone: One end of the junction does not line up with germline, which may come from a read error. The rearrangement uses TRBV5-1 and TRBJ2-5; 7 nucleotides align to TRBD1. The germline V gene has CDR1 SGHRS and CDR2 YFSETQ. The CDR3 covers 14 residues. CDR3 DNA: TGCGCCAGCAGATTGGGGACAGACCTGGGGACCCAGTACTTC. Amino acids: CASRLGTDLGTQYF.

The J gene is TRBJ2-3, the V gene TRBV13; D might be TRBD2 (5 bases). The CDR3 length is 14 residues. Trimming cost V 5 bases and J 6 bases, with 15 bases left between them. CDR1 is PRHDT and CDR2 is FYEKMQ in the germline V gene (reference sequence). The DNA of the CDR3 is TGTGCCAGCAGCGCACCCCCTAGCCGGGATACGCAGTATTTT. Protein sequence: CASSAPPSRDTQYF.

This clone has just a few counts. The chain carries TRBV18 and TRBJ2-2; 8 bases are a match to TRBD2. CDR3 length: 14 residues. CDR1 and CDR2 from the germline V gene are KGHSH and LQKENI. With V trimmed by 8 bases and J by 2 bases, 4 bases remained unmatched. For the CDR3, the DNA is TGTGCCAGCGCCGGACTAGCCAACACCGGGGAGCTGTTTTTT. It specifies CASAGLANTGELFF.

V gene TRBV5-1 combines with J gene TRBJ2-7, with 7 bases lining up with TRBD2. Germline V lookup: CDR1 SGHRS, CDR2 YFSETQ. The CDR3 sequence is 14 residues long. Unmatched junction bases numbered 8, after V lost 2 bases and J lost 6 bases. Here the CDR3 reads CASSFGEGLGEQYF. The CDR3, as DNA: TGCGCCAGCAGCTTTGGGGAGGGCCTAGGCGAGCAGTACTTC.

J is TRBJ1-1 and V is TRBV3-1 (or the pseudogene TRBV3-2); tentative D call: TRBD1 (6 bases). Germline V gene sequence: CDR1 LGHDT, CDR2 YNNKEL (reference sequence). The CDR3 totals 14 residues. The V end lost 5 bases, the J end lost 5 bases, and 15 bases lay between the germline ends. The DNA for the CDR3 is TGTGCCAGCAGCTTCAGGACAGAGGCGACTGAAGCTTTCTTT. It encodes CASSFRTEATEAFF.

This clone was detected once. The rearrangement joins TRBV19 to TRBJ1-1; 7 bases fit TRBD1. After removal of 9 bases from V and 1 base from J, the junction contained 5 bases not matched to a gene. This CDR3 spans 13 amino acids. CDR1 LNHDA and CDR2 SQIVND come from the germline V gene (reference sequence). The CDR3 region has the DNA TGTGCCAGCCAGGACAGGCGGAACACTGAAGCTTTCTTT. Translation gives CASQDRRNTEAFF.

This chain links TRBV7-9 with TRBJ2-7, with D hard to call. Germline V gives CDR1 SEHNR, CDR2 FQNEAQ (reference sequence). CDR3 length: 16 amino acids. V lost 3 bases to trimming and J lost 0 bases, with 15 bases between them. CDR3 amino acids: CASSFRGGPSSYEQYF. The CDR3 DNA reads as TGTGCCAGCAGCTTTCGTGGTGGGCCGAGCTCCTACGAGCAGTACTTC.

A single count supports this clone. This chain joins TRBV11-2 and TRBJ1-1; D ambiguous. This CDR3 is built from 13 residues. Trimming cost V 5 bases and J 1 base, with 8 bases left between them. Germline V gene lookup returns CDR1 SGHAT and CDR2 FQNNGV. This CDR3 reads CASSRTQNTEAFF. DNA for the CDR3: TGTGCCAGCAGCCGCACACAGAACACTGAAGCTTTCTTT.

The chain links TRBV30 to TRBJ1-4; D is unclear. Germline CDR1 and CDR2: GTSNPN and SVGIG (reference sequence). V lost 5 bases and J 4 bases, leaving 17 bases between the germline ends. CDR3 size: 15 residues. CDR3 protein: CAWSVIMAGNEKLFF. In DNA, the CDR3 is TGTGCCTGGTCGGTGATTATGGCGGGTAATGAAAAACTGTTTTTT.

In this sample, this clone turned up a few times. The chain combines TRBV29-1 with TRBJ2-2; D is ambiguous. Per the germline V gene, CDR1 is SQVTM and CDR2 is ANQGSEA. The CDR3 contains 13 residues. The V and J ends lost 7 bases and 6 bases respectively, with 15 bases between them. CDR3 sequence reads: CSAHSRVAGELFF. CDR3 DNA: TGCAGCGCCCACTCCCGGGTTGCCGGGGAGCTGTTTTTT.

The genes are TRBV19 and TRBJ1-3; no definite D call. The V gene's germline CDR1 is LNHDA and CDR2 SQIVND (reference sequence). This CDR3 is 17 amino acids long. Trimming removed 0 bases from V and 0 bases from J, with 12 bases in between. The CDR3 nucleotides are TGTGCCAGTAGTATAGAGGTCACAGCCAGCTCTGGAAACACCATATATTTT. This translates into CASSIEVTASSGNTIYF.

The chain uses TRBV5-4 and TRBJ1-2; D unclear. The CDR3 is 13 residues long. Trimming stripped 5 bases from V and 5 bases from J, with 13 bases between. Germline V gives CDR1 SGHNT, CDR2 YYREEE (reference sequence). Here the CDR3 DNA reads TGTGCCAGCAGATGGCGGGAGGAATATGGCTACACCTTC. This encodes CASRWREEYGYTF.

Here the CDR3 DNA reads TGTGCCAGCAGTTTAAAGAACAGGGTTACTGAAGCTTTCTTT. Translating gives CASSLKNRVTEAFF. The gene calls are TRBV28 and TRBJ1-1, with D perhaps matching TRBD1 (6 bases). In germline, CDR1 is MDHEN, CDR2 SYDVKM. The CDR3 loop spans 14 amino acids. V lost 2 bases and J 5 bases, leaving 12 bases between the germline ends.

This clone is classed as medium-sized. The V and J genes are TRBV6-5 and TRBJ1-5; D remains ambiguous. V lost 5 bases and J lost 6, with 11 bases in between. The germline V gene has CDR1 MNHEY and CDR2 SVGAGI. The CDR3 covers 13 residues. The CDR3 spells CASSPSRGQPQHF. DNA for the CDR3: TGTGCCAGCAGTCCATCCCGCGGTCAGCCCCAGCATTTT.

This clone has just one count. This chain connects TRBV11-2 to TRBJ1-5; 7 positions agree with TRBD1. Trimming removed 3 bases from V and 4 bases from J; junction bases left unmatched: 0. CDR1 and CDR2 (germline): SGHAT, FQNNGV. There are 13 residues in the CDR3. The CDR3 DNA reads TGTGCCAGCAGCTTGACAGGGAATCAGCCCCAGCATTTT. Translation: CASSLTGNQPQHF.

The CDR3 DNA reads TGCGCCAGCAGCCAAGACCCCTCGAGGGGACAGGGCCAACCGGGGGAGCAGTACTTC. Residues: CASSQDPSRGQGQPGEQYF. This rearrangement joins TRBV4-1 to TRBJ2-7; 9 bases line up with TRBD1. The CDR3 contains 19 residues. Germline-derived CDR1 and CDR2 are MGHRA and YSYEKL. The junction had 19 bases not matched to a gene; V was cut back by 0 bases and J by 7 bases.

This clone was observed once. This rearrangement joins TRBV28 to TRBJ1-3; TRBD1 might be the D (6 bases). CDR1 and CDR2 (germline): MDHEN, SYDVKM. V lost 3 bases, J lost 3 bases, and 21 bases lay in between. This CDR3 comprises 18 residues. For the CDR3, the DNA is TGTGCCAGCAGTTTCCCCAGGGGACCGTTCGTGTTTGGAAACACCATATATTTT. As protein: CASSFPRGPFVFGNTIYF.

This clone was detected a few times. The chain combines TRBV18 with TRBJ1-2, with 7 bases matching TRBD1. This CDR3 has 14 residues. Germline V gene lookup returns CDR1 KGHSH and CDR2 LQKENI. J was trimmed by 8 bases and V by 3 bases; bases with no gene match: 9. CDR3 amino acids: CASSPGTDPWGYTF. The DNA for the CDR3 is TGTGCCAGCTCACCTGGGACAGACCCGTGGGGCTACACCTTC.

The V and J genes are TRBV5-5 and TRBJ1-2; D remains ambiguous. The CDR3 covers 15 residues. CDR1 is SGHKS and CDR2 is YYEKEE in the germline V gene (reference sequence). V was pared by 3 bases and J by 0 bases, with 12 bases between. The CDR3 region has the DNA TGTGCCAGCAGCTATCCCCCTCCTTCTAACTATGGCTACACCTTC. Protein: CASSYPPPSNYGYTF.

The chain has TRBV4-2 and TRBJ1-2, with 10 bases aligning to TRBD1. The V and J ends lost 4 bases and 5 bases, in that order; junction bases with no gene match: 10. The CDR3 consists of 16 residues. Per the germline V gene, CDR1 is LGHNA and CDR2 is YNFKEQ. Here the CDR3 reads CASSPGGTGARYGYTF. The CDR3 DNA reads as TGTGCCAGCAGCCCGGGAGGGACAGGGGCTAGGTATGGCTACACCTTC.

In this sample, this clone turned up once. V gene TRBV5-1 combines with J gene TRBJ2-3, with a weak D call TRBD2 (7 bases). The germline gives CDR1 SGHRS, CDR2 YFSETQ. Trimming removed 3 bases from V and 4 bases from J, with 12 bases in between. The length of the CDR3 is 14 residues. The CDR3 DNA sequence: TGCGCCAGCAGCTCAACAGGGAGGGCAGATACGCAGTATTTT. Amino acids: CASSSTGRADTQYF.

Here the CDR3 DNA reads TGTGCCAGCTCACGCGATATTAGCACAGATACGCAGTATTTT. Its protein is CASSRDISTDTQYF. The V gene is TRBV18, the J gene TRBJ2-3, with unresolved D. The CDR3 covers 14 residues. The V gene's germline CDR1 is KGHSH and CDR2 LQKENI. V lost 4 bases and J lost 0, with 8 bases in between.

In its sample, this clone was seen once. The germline gene is not matched at one end of the junction; a read error may be the cause. The genes are TRBV10-1 and TRBJ2-7, with 9 bases matching TRBD1. CDR1 is WNHNN and CDR2 is SYGVQD in the germline V gene (reference sequence). This CDR3 contains 13 residues. The CDR3 is CASSESGQGPVHF. The CDR3 nucleotides are TGCGCCAGCAGTGAGTCGGGACAGGGACCCGTGCACTTC.

This chain joins TRBV27 and TRBJ2-5; TRBD1 agrees at 7 bases. The CDR3 extends over 17 amino acids. CDR1 is MNHEY and CDR2 is SMNVEV in the germline V gene (reference sequence). With V trimmed by 3 bases and J by 2 bases, 12 bases remained unmatched. The CDR3 DNA is TGTGCCAGCAGTTTGGGGGCCCTGGGACAGCTTCAAGAGACCCAGTACTTC. Amino acids: CASSLGALGQLQETQYF.

V usage is TRBV7-2 and J usage is TRBJ2-5, with 10 nucleotides matching TRBD2. Germline values: CDR1 SGHTA, CDR2 FQGNSA. Trimming at V came to 1 base and at J to 4 bases, leaving 12 bases not matched to a gene. CDR3 length: 18 residues. The CDR3 sequence is CASSLGFRSSGSRETQYF. The CDR3 DNA is TGTGCCAGCAGCTTAGGCTTTCGGTCTAGCGGGAGCAGAGAGACCCAGTACTTC.

The chain combines TRBV28 with TRBJ1-2, with D possibly matching TRBD1 (6 bases). CDR3 length: 12 residues. Trimming shortened V by 6 bases and J by 4 bases, and 9 bases separated the two germline ends. CDR1 is MDHEN and CDR2 is SYDVKM in the germline V gene. CDR3 nucleotides: TGTGCCAGCAGGGTGGACAGCTATGGCTACACCTTC. Translation: CASRVDSYGYTF.